These T cell receptor beta chains were read from a single sample in a study of cytomegalovirus exposure and HLA in healthy donors. Measured with immunoSEQ multiplex PCR; TCRdb has only the in-frame clones, and not every one. In the table there are 150,000 to 200,000 clones, about three quarters of which are singletons. Input material: PBMCs. Receptors originate from a female donor in good health and CMV-seronegative. Both conserved end residues are part of each CDR3. Each record gives: J gene, V gene, clone size, D gene, CDR3 protein, CDR3 DNA. A D gene is named only where the DNA matches it firmly. Not every row has a clone size; where given, it reads once, few, many or a size class.

j_call: TRBJ2-1
v_call: TRBV7-3
clone_size: NA
d_call: TRBD2
cdr3_aa: CASRSSGSANEQFF
cdr3_nt: TGTGCCAGCAGGTCTAGCGGGAGCGCTAATGAGCAGTTCTTC

j_call: TRBJ2-5
v_call: TRBV27
clone_size: once
d_call: NA
cdr3_aa: CASSLAGTGKETQYF
cdr3_nt: TGTGCCAGCAGTTTAGCAGGAACGGGGAAGGAGACCCAGTACTTC

j_call: TRBJ2-3
v_call: TRBV19
clone_size: NA
d_call: NA
cdr3_aa: CASSPGLVSDTQYF
cdr3_nt: TGTGCCAGTAGCCCGGGACTGGTATCAGATACGCAGTATTTT

j_call: TRBJ2-6
v_call: TRBV7-2
clone_size: once
d_call: TRBD2
cdr3_aa: CASSPGTSGTGANVLTF
cdr3_nt: TGTGCCAGCAGCCCCGGGACTAGCGGAACTGGGGCCAACGTCCTGACTTTC

j_call: TRBJ2-1
v_call: TRBV18
clone_size: NA
d_call: NA
cdr3_aa: CASPPLPGGAGSSYNEQFF
cdr3_nt: TGTGCCAGCCCACCTCTGCCTGGAGGAGCTGGAAGCTCCTACAATGAGCAGTTCTTC

j_call: TRBJ1-6
v_call: TRBV19
clone_size: few
d_call: NA
cdr3_aa: CASKAGMRNSPLHF
cdr3_nt: TGTGCCAGTAAGGCAGGGATGAGAAATTCACCCCTCCACTTT

j_call: TRBJ1-2
v_call: TRBV30
clone_size: NA
d_call: TRBD1
cdr3_aa: CAWGTGSDYGYTF
cdr3_nt: TGTGCCTGGGGGACAGGGTCGGACTATGGCTACACCTTC

j_call: TRBJ2-2
v_call: TRBV6-4
clone_size: NA
d_call: TRBD1
cdr3_aa: CASSQGQGDTGELFF
cdr3_nt: TGTGCCAGCAGCCAGGGACAGGGGGACACCGGGGAGCTGTTTTTT

j_call: TRBJ1-2
v_call: TRBV29-1
clone_size: NA
d_call: TRBD1
cdr3_aa: CSAMRTGGGYTF
cdr3_nt: TGCAGCGCCATGAGAACAGGGGGTGGCTACACCTTC

j_call: TRBJ2-1
v_call: TRBV19
clone_size: NA
d_call: TRBD1
cdr3_aa: CASSIDSMGQYNEQFF
cdr3_nt: TGTGCCAGTAGTATAGATTCCATGGGACAGTACAATGAGCAGTTCTTC

j_call: TRBJ1-6
v_call: TRBV6-1
clone_size: NA
d_call: TRBD1
cdr3_aa: CASSPQDRRNSPLHF
cdr3_nt: TGTGCCAGCAGTCCTCAGGACAGGCGTAATTCACCCCTCCACTTT

j_call: TRBJ2-7
v_call: TRBV28
clone_size: NA
d_call: NA
cdr3_aa: CASRTRPYEQYF
cdr3_nt: TGTGCCAGCAGGACCAGGCCCTACGAGCAGTACTTC

j_call: TRBJ2-1
v_call: TRBV11-1
clone_size: NA
d_call: TRBD2
cdr3_aa: CASSQPGLAGYNEQFF
cdr3_nt: TGTGCCAGCAGCCAACCGGGACTAGCGGGATACAATGAGCAGTTCTTC

j_call: TRBJ1-5
v_call: TRBV27
clone_size: NA
d_call: NA
cdr3_aa: CASSFGGDQPQHF
cdr3_nt: TGTGCCAGCAGTTTCGGGGGGGATCAGCCCCAGCATTTT

j_call: TRBJ2-2
v_call: TRBV2
clone_size: NA
d_call: NA
cdr3_aa: CASSLGQGGELFF
cdr3_nt: TGTGCCAGCAGTCTAGGACAAGGCGGGGAGCTGTTTTTT

j_call: TRBJ1-2
v_call: TRBV11-1
clone_size: NA
d_call: NA
cdr3_aa: CASSLGFGHSSYGYTF
cdr3_nt: TGTGCCAGCAGCTTAGGGTTCGGACACAGCTCCTATGGCTACACCTTC

j_call: TRBJ2-7
v_call: TRBV13
clone_size: NA
d_call: TRBD2
cdr3_aa: CASSKRGLAGLEQYF
cdr3_nt: TGTGCCAGCAGCAAGCGGGGACTAGCGGGTCTCGAGCAGTACTTC

j_call: TRBJ2-5
v_call: TRBV5-1
clone_size: NA
d_call: TRBD2
cdr3_aa: CASSQTSGSPLREAQYF
cdr3_nt: TGCGCCAGCAGCCAGACTAGCGGGAGTCCCCTTCGGGAGGCCCAGTACTTC

j_call: TRBJ1-5
v_call: TRBV7-9
clone_size: few
d_call: TRBD1
cdr3_aa: CASSSAWDSNNQPQHF
cdr3_nt: TGTGCCAGCAGCTCAGCGTGGGACAGTAATAATCAGCCCCAGCATTTT

j_call: TRBJ2-7
v_call: TRBV7-3
clone_size: NA
d_call: NA
cdr3_aa: CASSLRAGDRGKIAYEQYF
cdr3_nt: TGTGCCAGCAGCTTAAGGGCGGGAGACAGGGGCAAAATCGCCTACGAGCAGTACTTC

j_call: TRBJ1-1
v_call: TRBV10-1
clone_size: NA
d_call: TRBD1
cdr3_aa: CASGQGRTEAFF
cdr3_nt: TGCGCCAGCGGACAGGGAAGGACTGAAGCTTTCTTT

j_call: TRBJ1-6
v_call: TRBV11-1
clone_size: few
d_call: NA
cdr3_aa: CASSLRSGERNSPLHF
cdr3_nt: TGTGCCAGCAGCTTACGCTCCGGAGAAAGGAATTCACCCCTCCACTTT

j_call: TRBJ1-5
v_call: TRBV5-1
clone_size: NA
d_call: NA
cdr3_aa: CASTVQGGQPQHF
cdr3_nt: TGCGCCAGCACAGTCCAGGGTGGCCAGCCCCAGCATTTT

j_call: TRBJ1-2
v_call: TRBV18
clone_size: NA
d_call: NA
cdr3_aa: CASSPAGINYGYTF
cdr3_nt: TGTGCCAGCTCACCGGCAGGGATCAACTATGGCTACACCTTC

j_call: TRBJ2-1
v_call: TRBV6-1
clone_size: once
d_call: NA
cdr3_aa: CASSEHREIYNEQFF
cdr3_nt: TGTGCCAGCAGTGAGCACAGGGAAATTTACAATGAGCAGTTCTTC

j_call: TRBJ2-7
v_call: TRBV5-4
clone_size: NA
d_call: TRBD1
cdr3_aa: CASSPGTAYEQYF
cdr3_nt: TGTGCCAGCAGCCCCGGGACAGCCTACGAGCAGTACTTC

j_call: TRBJ2-7
v_call: TRBV10-3
clone_size: NA
d_call: TRBD1
cdr3_aa: CAISRAGQGTYEQYF
cdr3_nt: TGTGCCATCAGTCGAGCGGGACAGGGGACCTACGAGCAGTACTTC

j_call: TRBJ2-1
v_call: TRBV30
clone_size: NA
d_call: TRBD2
cdr3_aa: CAWTSGSNEQFF
cdr3_nt: TGTGCCTGGACTAGCGGGTCAAATGAGCAGTTCTTC

j_call: TRBJ2-3
v_call: TRBV7-3
clone_size: NA
d_call: NA
cdr3_aa: CASSLAGSPDTQYF
cdr3_nt: TGTGCCAGCAGCTTGGCGGGGTCCCCAGATACGCAGTATTTT

j_call: TRBJ2-5
v_call: TRBV28
clone_size: NA
d_call: TRBD1
cdr3_aa: CASSLPGTGKETQYF
cdr3_nt: TGTGCCAGCAGTTTACCCGGGACAGGGAAAGAGACCCAGTACTTC

j_call: TRBJ2-1
v_call: TRBV5-4
clone_size: NA
d_call: TRBD2
cdr3_aa: CASSLTSASYNEQFF
cdr3_nt: TGTGCCAGCAGCCTGACTAGCGCCTCCTACAATGAGCAGTTCTTC

j_call: TRBJ2-3
v_call: TRBV30
clone_size: NA
d_call: TRBD2
cdr3_aa: CAWSVGLADSTDTQYF
cdr3_nt: TGTGCCTGGAGTGTAGGTCTAGCGGATTCCACAGATACGCAGTATTTT

j_call: TRBJ2-2
v_call: TRBV2
clone_size: NA
d_call: TRBD2
cdr3_aa: CASSVDSGATGELFF
cdr3_nt: TGTGCCAGCAGTGTGGATAGCGGGGCCACCGGGGAGCTGTTTTTT

j_call: TRBJ2-7
v_call: TRBV7-2
clone_size: NA
d_call: TRBD2
cdr3_aa: CASSLVGGGEQYF
cdr3_nt: TGTGCCAGCAGCTTAGTCGGGGGGGGCGAGCAGTACTTC

j_call: TRBJ1-6
v_call: TRBV19
clone_size: NA
d_call: TRBD1
cdr3_aa: CASVTGVGAPLHF
cdr3_nt: TGTGCCAGCGTCACAGGGGTGGGGGCACCCCTCCACTTT

j_call: TRBJ1-1
v_call: TRBV6-6
clone_size: few
d_call: TRBD1
cdr3_aa: CASSYLGQSSDEAFF
cdr3_nt: TGTGCCAGCAGTTACCTGGGACAGTCCTCCGATGAAGCTTTCTTT

j_call: TRBJ2-3
v_call: TRBV5-6
clone_size: few
d_call: TRBD2
cdr3_aa: CASRPGLAGTDTQYF
cdr3_nt: TGTGCCAGCAGGCCGGGACTAGCGGGGACAGATACGCAGTATTTT

j_call: TRBJ2-1
v_call: TRBV18
clone_size: once
d_call: TRBD2
cdr3_aa: CASSPEELAGYNEQFF
cdr3_nt: TGTGCCAGCTCACCGGAAGAGTTAGCGGGATACAATGAGCAGTTCTTC

j_call: TRBJ1-1
v_call: TRBV7-3
clone_size: NA
d_call: TRBD1
cdr3_aa: CASSSTGAGMNTEAFF
cdr3_nt: TGTGCCAGCAGCTCGACAGGGGCCGGCATGAACACTGAAGCTTTCTTT

j_call: TRBJ2-7
v_call: TRBV7-9
clone_size: few
d_call: NA
cdr3_aa: CASSPRLQVAVYEQYF
cdr3_nt: TGTGCCAGCAGCCCTCGGTTGCAGGTTGCTGTATACGAGCAGTACTTC

j_call: TRBJ2-7
v_call: TRBV4-1
clone_size: NA
d_call: NA
cdr3_aa: CASSQVPSGLPYEQYF
cdr3_nt: TGCGCCAGCAGCCAAGTCCCCAGCGGACTACCCTACGAGCAGTACTTC

j_call: TRBJ2-5
v_call: TRBV28
clone_size: few
d_call: TRBD1
cdr3_aa: CASSLDRGRETQYF
cdr3_nt: TGTGCCAGCAGTTTAGACAGGGGCCGAGAGACCCAGTACTTC

j_call: TRBJ1-2
v_call: TRBV30
clone_size: NA
d_call: NA
cdr3_aa: CAWSVGTQTNYGYTF
cdr3_nt: TGTGCCTGGAGTGTTGGGACACAAACTAACTATGGCTACACCTTC

j_call: TRBJ2-7
v_call: TRBV27
clone_size: NA
d_call: TRBD2
cdr3_aa: CASIDRAGGLEREQYF
cdr3_nt: TGTGCCAGCATCGATCGGGCGGGAGGCTTAGAGCGCGAGCAGTACTTC

j_call: TRBJ2-5
v_call: TRBV13
clone_size: NA
d_call: TRBD1
cdr3_aa: CASSPQGAEETQYF
cdr3_nt: TGTGCCAGCAGCCCCCAGGGGGCAGAGGAGACCCAGTACTTC

j_call: TRBJ1-6
v_call: TRBV6-5
clone_size: NA
d_call: NA
cdr3_aa: CASSIQGANSPLHF
cdr3_nt: TGTGCCAGCAGTATCCAGGGTGCTAATTCACCCCTCCACTTT

j_call: TRBJ1-4
v_call: TRBV9
clone_size: once
d_call: NA
cdr3_aa: CASSGGDSNEKLFF
cdr3_nt: TGTGCCAGCAGCGGAGGGGACTCCAATGAAAAACTGTTTTTT